Presented here are 11 T cell receptor beta chains from one specimen sequenced in a study of blood T cell repertoires in COVID-19. TCRdb's table, derived via immunoSEQ multiplex PCR, lists solely in-frame clones and lacks some. Seen here are roughly 380,000 clones, approximately 90% observed once, and the top ten hold 3.5% to 4%. Sequenced material: peripheral blood. The source of these receptors is a woman aged 55-69 years with COVID-19, enrolled during active disease.

About this clone: Different DNA sequences within this sample yield the same CDR3. The chain links TRBV19 to TRBJ1-4, with D tentatively TRBD1 (5 bases). The CDR3 has 12 residues. V was shortened by 3 bases and J by 8 bases, with 7 bases between the two germline ends. Germline loops: CDR1 LNHDA, CDR2 SQIVND (reference sequence). The CDR3 DNA reads as TGTGCCAGTAGTATCCAGGGAGAAAAACTGTTTTTT. Encoded protein: CASSIQGEKLFF.

This clone was recorded once. J is TRBJ1-5 and V is TRBV6-5; a weak D match, TRBD1 (6 bases). Germline values: CDR1 MNHEY, CDR2 SVGAGI. This CDR3 has 13 residues. The V end lost 7 bases, the J end lost 7 bases, and 14 bases lay between the germline ends. The CDR3 region has the DNA TGTGCCAGCACCGCGGGGGGGGCCCAGCCCCAGCATTTT. As protein: CASTAGGAQPQHF.

The V gene is TRBV6-5, the J gene TRBJ1-1; D call uncertain. The CDR3 has 16 amino acids. Germline CDR1 and CDR2: MNHEY and SVGAGI. With 2 bases removed from V and 2 bases from J, the gap between germline ends came to 15 bases. Here the CDR3 DNA reads TGTGCCAGCAGTTACACTTACAGTGGACTTAACACTGAAGCTTTCTTT. Protein: CASSYTYSGLNTEAFF.

This chain joins TRBV3-1 (or the pseudogene TRBV3-2) and TRBJ2-1; D possibly corresponds to TRBD1 (5 bases). The CDR3 length is 15 residues. The V end lost 1 base, the J end lost 3 bases, and 10 bases lay between the germline ends. From germline, CDR1 is LGHDT and CDR2 YNNKEL (reference sequence). CDR3 amino acids: CASSQGTPNYNEQFF. CDR3 nucleotide sequence: TGTGCCAGCAGCCAAGGGACACCTAACTACAATGAGCAGTTCTTC.

The chain uses TRBV7-6 and TRBJ2-1; 12 bases map to TRBD2. V lost 5 bases and J lost 6; bases outside the gene matches: 8. The CDR3 is 16 residues long. The germline V gene has CDR1 SGHVS and CDR2 FNYEAQ. In DNA form, the CDR3 reads TGTGCCAGCAGCCCCCGGGGGACTAGCGGGTTCAATGAGCAGTTCTTC. This sequence encodes CASSPRGTSGFNEQFF.

This rearrangement joins TRBV27 to TRBJ2-7; D not resolved. The CDR3 is 13 amino acids. Germline V CDR1 and CDR2: MNHEY, SMNVEV (reference sequence). Trimming left V 1 base short and J 6 bases short, with 10 bases between. DNA for the CDR3: TGTGCCAGCAGTTTATGGCGACTGGCCGAGCAGTACTTC. This codes for CASSLWRLAEQYF.

The chain recombines TRBV6-2 or TRBV6-3 with TRBJ2-3, with TRBD2 identical over 8 bases. The ends lost 5 bases at V and 3 bases at J; junction bases unmatched: 7. Germline V lookup: CDR1 MNHEY, CDR2 SVGEGT. The CDR3 has 15 residues. For the CDR3, the DNA is TGTGCCAGCAGTCTATTAGCGGGATTTACAGATACGCAGTATTTT. Its translation: CASSLLAGFTDTQYF.

The rearrangement links TRBV6-5 to TRBJ1-1, with D tentatively TRBD1 (5 bases). V was pared by 8 bases and J by 10 bases, with 17 bases between. The CDR3 length is 12 residues. CDR1 is MNHEY, CDR2 SVGAGI, per germline. CDR3 nucleotide sequence: TGTGCCAGCCTAACCCGGGCGGGGGGAGCTTTCTTT. Amino acid sequence: CASLTRAGGAFF.

This chain connects TRBV6-5 to TRBJ1-2; D is unresolved. The CDR3 has 12 residues. Trimming took off 6 bases at V and 4 bases at J, with 9 bases between the two ends. Germline V CDR1 and CDR2: MNHEY, SVGAGI. DNA for the CDR3: TGTGCCAGCAGGGCTGGGAGCTATGGCTACACCTTC. Protein product: CASRAGSYGYTF.

This clone was found a few times. The chain links TRBV4-1 to TRBJ1-5; unclear D gene. Trimming left V 0 bases short and J 5 bases short, with 5 bases between. Per germline, CDR1 MGHRA and CDR2 YSYEKL. The CDR3 is made up of 13 amino acids. For the CDR3, the DNA is TGCGCCAGCAGCCAAGACCTGTATCAGCCCCAGCATTTT. Its translation: CASSQDLYQPQHF.

The V and J genes are TRBV7-3 and TRBJ2-5, with 7 positions matching TRBD2. CDR3 length: 15 amino acids. Germline V gene lookup returns CDR1 SGHTA and CDR2 FQGTGA. J was trimmed by 1 base and V by 1 base; bases with no gene match: 3. This CDR3 is CASSLIPGGQETQYF. The DNA for the CDR3 is TGTGCCAGCAGCTTAATCCCGGGGGGCCAAGAGACCCAGTACTTC.